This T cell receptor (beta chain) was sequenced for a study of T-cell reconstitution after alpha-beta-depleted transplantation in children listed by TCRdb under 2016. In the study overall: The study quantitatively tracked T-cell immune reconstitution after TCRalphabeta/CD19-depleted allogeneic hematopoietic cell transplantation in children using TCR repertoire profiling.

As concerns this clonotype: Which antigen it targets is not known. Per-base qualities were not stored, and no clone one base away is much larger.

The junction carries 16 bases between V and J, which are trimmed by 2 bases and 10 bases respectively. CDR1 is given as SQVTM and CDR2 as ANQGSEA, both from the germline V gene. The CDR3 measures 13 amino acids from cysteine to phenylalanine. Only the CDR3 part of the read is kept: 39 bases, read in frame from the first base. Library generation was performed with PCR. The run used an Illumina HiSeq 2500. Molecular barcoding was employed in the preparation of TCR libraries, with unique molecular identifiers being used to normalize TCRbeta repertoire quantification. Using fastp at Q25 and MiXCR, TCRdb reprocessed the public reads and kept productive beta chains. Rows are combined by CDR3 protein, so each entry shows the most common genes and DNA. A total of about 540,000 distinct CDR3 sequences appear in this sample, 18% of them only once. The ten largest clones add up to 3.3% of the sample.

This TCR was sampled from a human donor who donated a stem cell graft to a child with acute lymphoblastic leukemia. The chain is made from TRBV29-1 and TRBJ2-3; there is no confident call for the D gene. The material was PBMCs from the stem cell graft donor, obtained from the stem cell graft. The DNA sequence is TGCAGCGTTGAACCCCTCGAGGAAGTTGCGCAGTATTTT. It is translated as CSVEPLEEVAQYF.